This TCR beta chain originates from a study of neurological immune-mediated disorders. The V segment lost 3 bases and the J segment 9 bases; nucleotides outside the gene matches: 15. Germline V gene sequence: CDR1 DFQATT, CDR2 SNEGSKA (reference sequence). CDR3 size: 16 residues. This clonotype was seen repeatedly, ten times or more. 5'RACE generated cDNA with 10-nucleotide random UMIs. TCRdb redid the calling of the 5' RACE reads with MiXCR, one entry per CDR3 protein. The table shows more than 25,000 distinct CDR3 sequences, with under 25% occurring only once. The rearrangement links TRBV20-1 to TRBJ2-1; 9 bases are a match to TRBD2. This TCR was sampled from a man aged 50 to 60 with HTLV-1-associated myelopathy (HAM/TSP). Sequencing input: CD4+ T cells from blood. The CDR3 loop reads CSASTVGTSPTGEQFF. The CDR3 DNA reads TGCAGTGCTAGTACTGTCGGGACTAGCCCAACGGGTGAGCAGTTCTTC.